The rows below give T cell receptor beta chains drawn from one sample of a study of T cell responses to AZD1222 COVID-19 vaccine. Libraries were prepared by immunoSEQ multiplex PCR; TCRdb keeps only in-frame clonotypes and omits some of them. Among about 120,000 clones listed, 93% were seen once. The source was peripheral blood, collected 28 days after the second AZD1222 dose. These receptors were obtained from an adult who received the AZD1222 COVID-19 vaccine. Both conserved end residues are part of each CDR3. A D gene is named only where the DNA matches it firmly. Clone size appears in some rows only: once, few, many, or a class for an expanded clone.

TRBJ1-5,.,once,TRBV6-6,CAIQGGNNQPQHF,TGTGCCATCCAGGGAGGGAACAATCAGCCCCAGCATTTT
TRBJ1-1,.,.,TRBV6-5,CASSYSSGYAFF,TGTGCCAGCAGTTACTCCTCAGGGTACGCTTTCTTT
TRBJ1-6,.,.,TRBV4-1,CASSQDSGRTSSYNSPLHF,TGCGCCAGCAGCCAAGATTCTGGCAGGACGAGCTCCTATAATTCACCCCTCCACTTT
TRBJ1-1,.,.,TRBV19,CASMYGDLNTEAFF,TGTGCCAGTATGTATGGCGATTTGAACACTGAAGCTTTCTTT
TRBJ1-4,.,.,TRBV4-1,CASSQDWDRNEKLFF,TGCGCCAGCAGCCAAGATTGGGACCGGAATGAAAAACTGTTTTTT
TRBJ2-1,TRBD2,once,TRBV7-8,CASSPLGSGRSYNEQFF,TGTGCCAGCAGCCCGCTGGGGAGCGGGAGGTCCTACAATGAGCAGTTCTTC
TRBJ2-3,.,.,TRBV7-9,CASTPLSSLDTQYF,TGTGCCAGCACCCCGCTGTCAAGTTTGGATACGCAGTATTTT
TRBJ1-2,.,.,TRBV7-2,CASSLPADVSTF,TGTGCCAGCAGCTTACCAGCGGACGTATCTACCTTC
TRBJ2-1,TRBD1,.,TRBV11-2,CASSPQGVGDEQFF,TGTGCCAGCAGCCCACAGGGGGTAGGAGATGAGCAGTTCTTC
TRBJ2-1,.,.,TRBV6-2/TRBV6-3,CASSPRNEQFF,TGTGCCAGCAGCCCCCGAAATGAGCAGTTCTTC
TRBJ2-7,.,.,TRBV7-9,CASSSGLGYEQYF,TGTGCCAGCAGCTCGGGGCTGGGGTACGAGCAGTACTTC
TRBJ2-2,TRBD1,.,TRBV6-5,CASRSTGGTGELFF,TGTGCCAGCAGGTCTACAGGGGGCACCGGGGAGCTGTTTTTT
TRBJ1-5,.,.,TRBV5-3,CAQIEKGPNSNQPQHF,TGTGCCCAAATCGAGAAAGGGCCGAATAGCAATCAGCCCCAGCATTTT
TRBJ1-5,.,once,TRBV6-2/TRBV6-3,CASSYSTGRLGDQPQHF,TGTGCCAGCAGTTACTCGACGGGCCGTCTAGGGGATCAGCCCCAGCATTTT
TRBJ2-2,TRBD1,.,TRBV30,CAWTSGQANGELFF,TGTGCCTGGACGTCGGGACAGGCGAACGGGGAGCTGTTTTTT
TRBJ1-1,.,.,TRBV12-5,CASGAGPPPEAFF,TGTGCTAGTGGTGCGGGCCCCCCCCCAGAAGCTTTCTTT
TRBJ1-3,.,few,TRBV4-2,CASSQDVGGTGNTIYF,TGTGCCAGCAGCCAAGATGTGGGGGGGACTGGAAACACCATATATTTT
TRBJ1-3,.,.,TRBV10-3,CAIGTRSPGDTIYF,TGTGCCATCGGTACACGGAGCCCTGGGGACACCATATATTTT
TRBJ2-1,.,.,TRBV6-1,CASSEGQVGQFF,TGTGCCAGCAGTGAAGGACAGGTCGGGCAGTTCTTC
TRBJ2-1,.,.,TRBV15,CATSRTPGASYNEQFF,TGTGCCACCAGCAGAACCCCCGGAGCCTCCTACAATGAGCAGTTCTTC